These T cell receptor beta chains were read from a single sample in a study of Ad26.COV2.S vaccination and SARS-CoV-2 variants. Libraries were prepared by immunoSEQ multiplex PCR; TCRdb keeps only in-frame clonotypes and omits some of them. The sample records 400,000 to 450,000 clones, 75% to 95% being singletons. The sequenced sample was peripheral blood, obtained in a trial of Ad26.COV2.S vaccine versus placebo. The receptors were sampled from a person aged 18 to 59 who received the Ad26.COV2.S COVID-19 vaccine or a placebo. Both conserved end residues are part of each CDR3. The D gene is left open where the match is weak. Clone size is shown for a subset of rows, as once, few, many or a class of expanded clone.

d_call: -
v_call: TRBV28
j_call: TRBJ2-6
clone_size: -
cdr3_length: 15
cdr3_nt: TGTGCCAGCAGTCTCCCAGGGTCTGGGGCCAACGTCCTGACTTTC
cdr3_aa: CASSLPGSGANVLTF

d_call: TRBD2
v_call: TRBV4-2
j_call: TRBJ2-1
clone_size: -
cdr3_length: 16
cdr3_nt: TGTGCCAGCAGCTTCCGGACTAGCGGGTACTACAATGAGCAGTTCTTC
cdr3_aa: CASSFRTSGYYNEQFF

d_call: -
v_call: TRBV6-1
j_call: TRBJ2-1
clone_size: -
cdr3_length: 14
cdr3_nt: TGTGCCAGCACGGCGGGGAGCTCCTACAATGAGCAGTTCTTC
cdr3_aa: CASTAGSSYNEQFF

d_call: TRBD1
v_call: TRBV5-4
j_call: TRBJ1-2
clone_size: -
cdr3_length: 14
cdr3_nt: TGTGCCAGCATCCGGACAGGGGAGAACTATGGCTACACCTTC
cdr3_aa: CASIRTGENYGYTF

d_call: -
v_call: TRBV7-9
j_call: TRBJ2-5
clone_size: -
cdr3_length: 17
cdr3_nt: TGTGCCAGCAGCTTCCTTCCATCCCGGACAGGAGGGGAGACCCAGTACTTC
cdr3_aa: CASSFLPSRTGGETQYF

d_call: TRBD1
v_call: TRBV2
j_call: TRBJ2-1
clone_size: -
cdr3_length: 14
cdr3_nt: TGTGCCAGCATTAGCAGGGGGCCCTACAATGAGCAGTTCTTC
cdr3_aa: CASISRGPYNEQFF

d_call: -
v_call: TRBV27
j_call: TRBJ1-6
clone_size: -
cdr3_length: 14
cdr3_nt: TGTGCCAGCAGTTCGTCCCTGAGCGGTTCACCCCTCCACTTT
cdr3_aa: CASSSSLSGSPLHF

d_call: -
v_call: TRBV6-5
j_call: TRBJ2-5
clone_size: once
cdr3_length: 13
cdr3_nt: TGTGCCAGCAGTTACTCTGTATCGGAGACCCAGTACTTC
cdr3_aa: CASSYSVSETQYF

d_call: -
v_call: TRBV4-3
j_call: TRBJ2-3
clone_size: -
cdr3_length: 17
cdr3_nt: TGCGCCAGCAGCCAAGACCCCCCCCCACAAGCCACAGATACGCAGTATTTT
cdr3_aa: CASSQDPPPQATDTQYF

d_call: TRBD2
v_call: TRBV9
j_call: TRBJ2-2
clone_size: -
cdr3_length: 17
cdr3_nt: TGTGCCAGCAGCGTAGGGCTAGCGGGACAATACACCGGGGAGCTGTTTTTT
cdr3_aa: CASSVGLAGQYTGELFF

d_call: -
v_call: TRBV6-5
j_call: TRBJ2-1
clone_size: -
cdr3_length: 13
cdr3_nt: TGTGCCAGCAGTTACTCGACAGCCCAAGAGCAGTTCTTC
cdr3_aa: CASSYSTAQEQFF

d_call: -
v_call: TRBV27
j_call: TRBJ2-3
clone_size: -
cdr3_length: 14
cdr3_nt: TGTGCCAGCGGCAGACAGGTTAGCGCAGATACGCAGTATTTT
cdr3_aa: CASGRQVSADTQYF

d_call: -
v_call: TRBV3-1/TRBV3-2
j_call: TRBJ2-1
clone_size: -
cdr3_length: 16
cdr3_nt: TGTGCCAGCAGCCAAGTGAGCCGTACTTTTTTCGGTGAGCAGTTCTTC
cdr3_aa: CASSQVSRTFFGEQFF

d_call: TRBD1
v_call: TRBV6-5
j_call: TRBJ2-5
clone_size: -
cdr3_length: 14
cdr3_nt: TGTGCCAGCAGTCGCACAGGGGTCGGAGAGACCCAGTACTTC
cdr3_aa: CASSRTGVGETQYF

d_call: TRBD2
v_call: TRBV7-9
j_call: TRBJ2-3
clone_size: -
cdr3_length: 18
cdr3_nt: TGTGCCAGCAGCTGGGGGACTAGCGGGGGTTCTAGCACAGATACGCAGTATTTT
cdr3_aa: CASSWGTSGGSSTDTQYF

d_call: TRBD1
v_call: TRBV28
j_call: TRBJ1-6
clone_size: -
cdr3_length: 16
cdr3_nt: TGTGCCAGCAGTTCCCCGGGACAGGGGCAAGGGTCACCCCTCCACTTT
cdr3_aa: CASSSPGQGQGSPLHF

d_call: -
v_call: TRBV16
j_call: TRBJ1-2
clone_size: -
cdr3_length: 15
cdr3_nt: TGTGCCAGCAGCCCGAGCCGGGTCGGTCCCTATGGCTACACCTTC
cdr3_aa: CASSPSRVGPYGYTF

d_call: TRBD2
v_call: TRBV11-2
j_call: TRBJ2-7
clone_size: -
cdr3_length: 15
cdr3_nt: TGTGCCAGCAGCTTGACGACTAGCGGGAACTACGAGCAGTACTTC
cdr3_aa: CASSLTTSGNYEQYF

d_call: -
v_call: TRBV9
j_call: TRBJ1-1
clone_size: -
cdr3_length: 14
cdr3_nt: TGTGCCAGCAGCGTCCGTTGGGGGGGCAGTGAAGCTTTCTTT
cdr3_aa: CASSVRWGGSEAFF

d_call: TRBD1
v_call: TRBV10-3
j_call: TRBJ1-4
clone_size: -
cdr3_length: 14
cdr3_nt: TGTGCCATCAGGCAGGGGGCCACTAATGAAAAACTGTTTTTT
cdr3_aa: CAIRQGATNEKLFF

d_call: -
v_call: TRBV6-6
j_call: TRBJ2-2
clone_size: -
cdr3_length: 15
cdr3_nt: TGTGCCAGCAGTTTACTCACAGGGAGGACCGGGGAGCTGTTTTTT
cdr3_aa: CASSLLTGRTGELFF

d_call: -
v_call: TRBV7-6
j_call: TRBJ1-5
clone_size: -
cdr3_length: 16
cdr3_nt: TGTGCCAGCAGCTCTCTCCCCGGGGGGAGCAATCAGCCCCAGCATTTT
cdr3_aa: CASSSLPGGSNQPQHF

d_call: TRBD1
v_call: TRBV4-1
j_call: TRBJ1-1
clone_size: -
cdr3_length: 15
cdr3_nt: TGCGCCAGCAGCCAAGGGTATGAGGGGGCCACTGAAGCTTTCTTT
cdr3_aa: CASSQGYEGATEAFF

d_call: -
v_call: TRBV6-1
j_call: TRBJ2-7
clone_size: -
cdr3_length: 15
cdr3_nt: TGTGCCAGCAGTGATCCCAGTCTTGGGATATACGAGCAGTACTTC
cdr3_aa: CASSDPSLGIYEQYF

d_call: TRBD1
v_call: TRBV11-3
j_call: TRBJ1-4
clone_size: -
cdr3_length: 15
cdr3_nt: TGTGCCAGCACCCCCGGACAGGCAACTAATGAAAAACTGTTTTTT
cdr3_aa: CASTPGQATNEKLFF

d_call: -
v_call: TRBV2
j_call: TRBJ2-7
clone_size: -
cdr3_length: 11
cdr3_nt: TGTGCCAGCAAGACTGGGGTAGAGCAGTACTTC
cdr3_aa: CASKTGVEQYF

d_call: TRBD2
v_call: TRBV3-1/TRBV3-2
j_call: TRBJ2-2
clone_size: -
cdr3_length: 17
cdr3_nt: TGTGCCAGCAGCCGACTAGCGGGAGGGTCGAACACCGGGGAGCTGTTTTTT
cdr3_aa: CASSRLAGGSNTGELFF

d_call: TRBD1
v_call: TRBV7-2
j_call: TRBJ1-6
clone_size: -
cdr3_length: 15
cdr3_nt: TGTGCCAGCAGCTTAGGACAGGGACATAATTCACCCCTCCACTTT
cdr3_aa: CASSLGQGHNSPLHF

d_call: -
v_call: TRBV28
j_call: TRBJ2-7
clone_size: -
cdr3_length: 17
cdr3_nt: TGTGCCAGCAGTCCGCCCCCGGGGTCGACGGGTGACTACGAGCAGTACTTC
cdr3_aa: CASSPPPGSTGDYEQYF

d_call: -
v_call: TRBV15
j_call: TRBJ2-7
clone_size: -
cdr3_length: 14
cdr3_nt: TGTGCCACCAGCAGAGGAGGGATAGGCTACGAGCAGTACTTC
cdr3_aa: CATSRGGIGYEQYF

d_call: TRBD1
v_call: TRBV9
j_call: TRBJ1-1
clone_size: -
cdr3_length: 17
cdr3_nt: TGTGCCAGCAGCCCCCGCTACCGGGACAGATGGGTCACTGAAGCTTTCTTT
cdr3_aa: CASSPRYRDRWVTEAFF

d_call: -
v_call: TRBV5-6
j_call: TRBJ2-7
clone_size: -
cdr3_length: 16
cdr3_nt: TGTGCCAGCAGCTCACCGGGACACCTGTTTTTCGGCGAGCAGTACTTC
cdr3_aa: CASSSPGHLFFGEQYF

d_call: -
v_call: TRBV9
j_call: TRBJ2-1
clone_size: -
cdr3_length: 15
cdr3_nt: TGTGCCAGCAGCGTAGGGGCTTCTAAGGACAATGAGCAGTTCTTC
cdr3_aa: CASSVGASKDNEQFF

d_call: -
v_call: TRBV6-6
j_call: TRBJ2-1
clone_size: -
cdr3_length: 15
cdr3_nt: TGTGCCAGCAGTTATTCCGGGACGTCTAACAATGAGCAGTTCTTC
cdr3_aa: CASSYSGTSNNEQFF

d_call: -
v_call: TRBV28
j_call: TRBJ2-1
clone_size: -
cdr3_length: 11
cdr3_nt: TGTGCCAGCAGTGGCTACAATGAGCAGTTCTTC
cdr3_aa: CASSGYNEQFF

d_call: -
v_call: TRBV29-1
j_call: TRBJ1-1
clone_size: few
cdr3_length: 12
cdr3_nt: TGCAGCGTTGAACCCGTTAACACTGAAGCTTTCTTT
cdr3_aa: CSVEPVNTEAFF

d_call: TRBD2
v_call: TRBV5-5
j_call: TRBJ2-7
clone_size: -
cdr3_length: 15
cdr3_nt: TGTGCCAGCAGCTTCATCCTAGCGGGAGCCCACGAGCAGTACTTC
cdr3_aa: CASSFILAGAHEQYF

d_call: -
v_call: TRBV7-2
j_call: TRBJ2-7
clone_size: once
cdr3_length: 13
cdr3_nt: TGTGCCAGCAGCTTAGCAGAAACCTACGAGCAGTACTTC
cdr3_aa: CASSLAETYEQYF

d_call: -
v_call: TRBV6-5
j_call: TRBJ2-2
clone_size: once
cdr3_length: 15
cdr3_nt: TGTGCCAGCAGTTATGGGCAGGAGAACACCGGGGAGCTGTTTTTT
cdr3_aa: CASSYGQENTGELFF

d_call: -
v_call: TRBV29-1
j_call: TRBJ2-2
clone_size: -
cdr3_length: 14
cdr3_nt: TGCAGCGTTGGGCACCGGGTCGGCACCGGGGAGCTGTTTTTT
cdr3_aa: CSVGHRVGTGELFF

d_call: -
v_call: TRBV3-1/TRBV3-2
j_call: TRBJ2-5
clone_size: -
cdr3_length: 16
cdr3_nt: TGTGCCAGCAACGATATCCATACAGGGTCTTTGGAGACCCAGTACTTC
cdr3_aa: CASNDIHTGSLETQYF

d_call: -
v_call: TRBV19
j_call: TRBJ1-2
clone_size: -
cdr3_length: 15
cdr3_nt: TGTGCCAGTAGACTCAGACGAGATGCTAACTATGGCTACACCTTC
cdr3_aa: CASRLRRDANYGYTF

d_call: TRBD2
v_call: TRBV2
j_call: TRBJ2-5
clone_size: -
cdr3_length: 15
cdr3_nt: TGTGCCAGCAGAAAGGAACTAGCGTCCCAAGAGACCCAGTACTTC
cdr3_aa: CASRKELASQETQYF

d_call: -
v_call: TRBV7-9
j_call: TRBJ2-2
clone_size: -
cdr3_length: 15
cdr3_nt: TGTGCCAGCAGCTTATTCGTGGGAGACACCGGGGAGCTGTTTTTT
cdr3_aa: CASSLFVGDTGELFF

d_call: -
v_call: TRBV5-1
j_call: TRBJ2-7
clone_size: -
cdr3_length: 14
cdr3_nt: TGCGCCAGCAGCCCTCCGGGACAACTCTACGAGCAGTACTTC
cdr3_aa: CASSPPGQLYEQYF

d_call: -
v_call: TRBV27
j_call: TRBJ1-1
clone_size: -
cdr3_length: 13
cdr3_nt: TGTGCCAGCAGTTCCCTATCTTCGACTGAAGCTTTCTTT
cdr3_aa: CASSSLSSTEAFF

d_call: -
v_call: TRBV3-1/TRBV3-2
j_call: TRBJ2-1
clone_size: once
cdr3_length: 16
cdr3_nt: TGTGCCAGCAGCCCCCCCTGGGGGGAGTTTTACAATGAGCAGTTCTTC
cdr3_aa: CASSPPWGEFYNEQFF

d_call: TRBD2
v_call: TRBV7-2
j_call: TRBJ2-1
clone_size: -
cdr3_length: 15
cdr3_nt: TGTGCCAGCAGCTTAGTTACTAGCGGGAGTGATGAGCAGTTCTTC
cdr3_aa: CASSLVTSGSDEQFF

d_call: TRBD1
v_call: TRBV5-1
j_call: TRBJ1-6
clone_size: few
cdr3_length: 16
cdr3_nt: TGCGCCAGCAGCCTCAGGGGGCTCGGGTATAATTCACCCCTCCACTTT
cdr3_aa: CASSLRGLGYNSPLHF